The rows below give T cell receptor beta chains drawn from one sample of a study of blood T cell repertoires in COVID-19. Measured with immunoSEQ multiplex PCR; TCRdb has only the in-frame clones, and not every one. Counted here are around 54,000 clones, about 92% occurring once; the ten biggest clones make up about 3.1%. The material sequenced was peripheral blood. Receptor source: a human donor in a cohort sampled during active COVID-19. Both conserved end residues are part of each CDR3. Each record gives: clone size, V gene, J gene, D gene, CDR3 protein, CDR3 DNA. A D gene is named only where the DNA matches it firmly. Part of the rows lack a size; the others show once, few, many or a class for expanded clones.

clone size: NA; V gene: TRBV19; J gene: TRBJ1-1; D gene: NA; CDR3 protein: CASSIQIVNTEAFF; CDR3 DNA: TGTGCCAGTAGTATTCAAATTGTCAACACTGAAGCTTTCTTT
clone size: NA; V gene: TRBV12-3/TRBV12-4; J gene: TRBJ2-7; D gene: NA; CDR3 protein: CASRTTGSYEQYF; CDR3 DNA: TGTGCCAGCAGGACGACAGGATCCTACGAGCAGTACTTC
clone size: few; V gene: TRBV5-1; J gene: TRBJ2-7; D gene: NA; CDR3 protein: CASSSKQGGTAEQYF; CDR3 DNA: TGCGCCAGCAGCTCGAAACAGGGAGGGACGGCCGAGCAGTACTTC
clone size: NA; V gene: TRBV30; J gene: TRBJ2-5; D gene: NA; CDR3 protein: CAWSVAGGRETQYF; CDR3 DNA: TGTGCCTGGAGTGTAGCAGGGGGGCGGGAGACCCAGTACTTC
clone size: NA; V gene: TRBV5-4; J gene: TRBJ2-7; D gene: TRBD2; CDR3 protein: CASSLALTGGREQYF; CDR3 DNA: TGTGCCAGCAGCTTGGCCTTAACGGGAGGGCGGGAGCAGTACTTC
clone size: few; V gene: TRBV5-1; J gene: TRBJ2-7; D gene: NA; CDR3 protein: CASSLSSGAPSSYEQYF; CDR3 DNA: TGCGCCAGCAGCTTGAGTAGCGGCGCCCCGAGCTCCTACGAGCAGTACTTC
clone size: NA; V gene: TRBV19; J gene: TRBJ1-1; D gene: NA; CDR3 protein: CASSIGGQQAFF; CDR3 DNA: TGTGCCAGTAGTATTGGTGGGCAGCAAGCTTTCTTT
clone size: NA; V gene: TRBV27; J gene: TRBJ2-7; D gene: TRBD2; CDR3 protein: CASRQGLAGALEQYF; CDR3 DNA: TGTGCCAGCAGACAGGGACTAGCGGGGGCTCTCGAGCAGTACTTC
clone size: NA; V gene: TRBV7-2; J gene: TRBJ2-2; D gene: NA; CDR3 protein: CASSLVFGVGELFF; CDR3 DNA: TGTGCCAGCAGCTTAGTGTTCGGGGTCGGGGAGCTGTTTTTT
clone size: once; V gene: TRBV28; J gene: TRBJ1-1; D gene: TRBD1; CDR3 protein: CASSFVTGGGHTEAFF; CDR3 DNA: TGTGCCAGCAGTTTCGTGACAGGGGGGGGGCACACTGAAGCTTTCTTT
clone size: few; V gene: TRBV7-9; J gene: TRBJ2-7; D gene: NA; CDR3 protein: CASSLDLSQQYF; CDR3 DNA: TGTGCCAGCAGCCTAGACTTGTCCCAGCAGTACTTC
clone size: NA; V gene: TRBV16; J gene: TRBJ1-1; D gene: NA; CDR3 protein: CASSGREVTEAFF; CDR3 DNA: TGTGCCAGCAGTGGAAGGGAGGTCACTGAAGCTTTCTTT
clone size: NA; V gene: TRBV11-2; J gene: TRBJ1-1; D gene: NA; CDR3 protein: CASSLRIPGSTEAFF; CDR3 DNA: TGTGCCAGCAGCTTGAGAATCCCCGGTTCGACTGAAGCTTTCTTT
clone size: NA; V gene: TRBV23-1; J gene: TRBJ2-7; D gene: TRBD1; CDR3 protein: CASSRGTGSDYEQYF; CDR3 DNA: TGCGCCAGCAGTCGCGGGACAGGGTCTGACTACGAGCAGTACTTC
clone size: NA; V gene: TRBV2; J gene: TRBJ1-1; D gene: NA; CDR3 protein: CASSELGGDWAEAFF; CDR3 DNA: TGTGCCAGCAGTGAATTGGGGGGTGATTGGGCTGAAGCTTTCTTT
clone size: NA; V gene: TRBV25-1; J gene: TRBJ1-6; D gene: NA; CDR3 protein: CASSARGDSYNSPLHF; CDR3 DNA: TGTGCCAGCAGTGCCCGGGGTGACTCCTATAATTCACCCCTCCACTTT
clone size: NA; V gene: TRBV19; J gene: TRBJ2-3; D gene: TRBD2; CDR3 protein: CASSIFGLAASTDTQYF; CDR3 DNA: TGTGCCAGTAGTATATTTGGCCTAGCGGCTAGCACAGATACGCAGTATTTT
clone size: few; V gene: TRBV5-1; J gene: TRBJ2-6; D gene: NA; CDR3 protein: CASSFQGIGANVLTF; CDR3 DNA: TGCGCCAGCAGCTTTCAGGGAATTGGGGCCAACGTCCTGACTTTC
clone size: NA; V gene: TRBV10-2; J gene: TRBJ2-1; D gene: TRBD2; CDR3 protein: CASRGGRAWNEQFF; CDR3 DNA: TGCGCCAGCCGCGGCGGGAGGGCTTGGAATGAGCAGTTCTTC
clone size: few; V gene: TRBV10-1; J gene: TRBJ2-1; D gene: TRBD2; CDR3 protein: CASSETSGSYNEQFF; CDR3 DNA: TGCGCCAGCAGTGAGACTAGCGGCTCCTACAATGAGCAGTTCTTC